The entry that follows covers one TCR beta chain sequence. The source of the sample is a study of blood T cell repertoires in COVID-19. Study-wide context: Samples taken during acute and convalescent COVID-19 were collected in the United States, Italy and Spain. Sources were T cells, B-cell-depleted T cells, or PBMCs; the material itself was cDNA or gDNA.

As originally analysed: How many nucleated cells were present was estimated from reference gene primer amplification. Sequenced by immunoSEQ multiplex PCR; TCRdb stores in-frame clones only, minus some. V and J calls and clone size follow that table, whereas D and trimming were derived from the DNA. The sample has about 11,000 clones; 88% are singletons. V shed 0 bases, J shed 3 bases, and the junction held 8 bases outside the gene matches. The CDR3 loop spans 16 amino acids. Germline V gene lookup returns CDR1 SGDLS and CDR2 YYNGEE. The origin of this receptor is a human donor in a cohort sampled during active COVID-19. The specimen sequenced was peripheral blood. This sequence joins TRBV9 and TRBJ2-7, with 8 bases matching TRBD2. The DNA for the CDR3 is TGTGCCAGCAGCGTAGTGGGACTAGTAGGGTTCTACGAGCAGTACTTC. Residues: CASSVVGLVGFYEQYF.